The clone carrying this T cell receptor beta chain was picked up many times. Its antigen remains unidentified. The study made its TCR cDNA through 5'RACE template switching. That step introduced a universal primer site along with UMIs. TCRdb itself ran the 5' RACE reads through MiXCR, one entry per CDR3 protein. The sample includes 230,000 or so distinct CDR3 sequences, around 3.5% of them seen just once. This sample was included in a study of T cells after yellow fever vaccination. Whole-study results and caveats: Overlap between CD4 and CD8 compartments was detected for a small share of clonotypes. Clones from primary vaccination mostly reappeared after the booster (approximately 95% CD4, over 85% CD8).

Germline V lookup: CDR1 ENHRY, CDR2 SYGVKD. CDR3 length: 13 amino acids. The ends were cut back, 3 bases at V and 5 bases at J, with 11 bases in the middle. This sample comprised PBMCs, obtained 15 days after the yellow fever booster vaccination. The clonotype originates from a young man who received the YFV17D yellow fever vaccine. The V call is TRBV10-3, the J call TRBJ2-7; maybe TRBD2 (5 bases). Here the CDR3 DNA reads TGTGCCATCAGTGATGGGCAGACTAACGAGCAGTACGTC. Protein sequence: CAISDGQTNEQYV.